This TCR beta chain appears in the sequencing data of a study of blood T cell repertoires in COVID-19. This CDR3 has 13 amino acids. V lost 5 bases to trimming and J lost 4 bases; unmatched junction nucleotides: 4. The V gene's germline CDR1 is SGHVS and CDR2 FNYEAQ. Only in-frame clones appear in the TCRdb table, and some are missing; sequencing was by immunoSEQ multiplex PCR. This sample has about 300,000 clones, with approximately 88% found just once. The rearrangement links TRBV7-6 to TRBJ2-5, with 7 bases matching TRBD1. This clonotype originated in a woman aged 25 to 39 who had recovered from COVID-19. The material sequenced was peripheral blood. CDR3 sequence (DNA): TGTGCCAGCAGCCTGGACAGGAGAGAGACCCAGTACTTC. The encoded protein is CASSLDRRETQYF.